Listed below are T cell receptor beta chains from one sample, sequenced in a study of T cells in Graves' hyperthyroidism and ophthalmopathy. TCRdb re-called the multiplex PCR reads through MiXCR, storing one row per CDR3 protein. This table has around 36,000 distinct CDR3 sequences, under 60% appearing once. Specimen: blood. The receptor set was obtained from a man aged 35 to 55 with Graves' ophthalmopathy. CDR3s include the opening cysteine and the closing phenylalanine or tryptophan. Fields, in order: V gene, J gene, clone size, D gene, CDR3 protein, CDR3 DNA. The D gene is left open where the match is weak. Only part of the rows carry a size: once, few, many, or a class if the clone is expanded.

>TRBV9|TRBJ2-1|many|.
CASTPEASSSYNEQFF
TGTGCCAGCACCCCTGAGGCCTCCAGCTCCTACAATGAGCAGTTCTTC
>TRBV5-5|TRBJ1-1|once|TRBD1
CASSPGQGATEAFF
TGTGCCAGCAGCCCTGGACAGGGGGCCACTGAAGCTTTCTTT
>TRBV3-1|TRBJ2-5|many|TRBD2
CASSPASGGVETQYF
TGTGCCAGCAGCCCAGCTAGCGGGGGGGTTGAGACCCAGTACTTC
>TRBV12-3/TRBV12-4|TRBJ2-5|many|.
CASSLAPTQETQYF
TGTGCCAGCAGTTTGGCACCGACTCAAGAGACCCAGTACTTC
>TRBV20-1|TRBJ1-5|.|.
CSARSSGGYEHF
TGCAGTGCTAGGTCTAGCGGGGGCTACGAGCATTTT
>TRBV11-2|TRBJ2-1|many|TRBD1
CASSLGDRLNEQFF
TGTGCCAGCAGCTTAGGGGACAGGTTGAATGAGCAGTTCTTC
>TRBV7-2|TRBJ2-2|.|.
CASSQGTGELFF
TGTGCCAGCAGCCAAGGGACCGGGGAGCTGTTTTTT
>TRBV5-1|TRBJ2-7|.|TRBD2
CASSPGLAGYSYEQYF
TGCGCCAGCAGCCCCGGACTAGCGGGTTATTCCTACGAGCAGTACTTC
>TRBV6-2/TRBV6-3|TRBJ1-1|many|.
CASSYGIRGDTEAFF
TGTGCCAGCAGTTACGGGATAAGAGGGGACACTGAAGCTTTCTTT
>TRBV5-1|TRBJ2-2|.|TRBD1
CASSSLSERGPGELFF
TGCGCCAGCAGCTCGCTATCGGAAAGGGGGCCCGGGGAGCTGTTTTTT
>TRBV7-2|TRBJ2-1|medium-sized|.
CASSFGVREQFF
TGTGCCAGCAGCTTCGGGGTTCGCGAGCAGTTCTTC
>TRBV6-5|TRBJ2-7|.|.
CASRSPVTASESYEQYF
TGTGCCAGCAGGAGCCCTGTTACGGCGTCAGAGTCCTACGAGCAGTACTTC
>TRBV6-5|TRBJ2-5|.|.
CASSPGSGKETQYF
TGTGCCAGCAGTCCAGGCTCAGGGAAGGAGACCCAGTACTTC
>TRBV25-1|TRBJ1-5|.|.
CASSKFRQGSNQPQHF
TGTGCCAGCAGTAAATTTCGCCAGGGGAGCAATCAGCCCCAGCATTTT
>TRBV2|TRBJ2-1|.|.
CASSEDSLASYNEQFF
TGTGCCAGCAGTGAGGACAGTTTAGCTTCCTATAATGAGCAGTTCTTC
>TRBV20-1|TRBJ2-7|.|.
CSARGMYEQYF
TGCAGTGCTAGAGGGATGTACGAGCAGTACTTC
>TRBV7-9|TRBJ2-5|.|TRBD1
CASTGTDNQETQYF
TGTGCCAGCACCGGGACAGACAACCAAGAGACCCAGTACTTC
>TRBV29-1|TRBJ2-1|once|TRBD1
CSVRTGTSSEQFF
TGCAGCGTTAGGACAGGGACTTCGAGTGAGCAGTTCTTC
>TRBV27|TRBJ1-4|many|.
CASSKRGGEKLFF
TGTGCCAGCAGTAAAAGGGGAGGTGAAAAACTGTTTTTT
>TRBV2|TRBJ2-3|many|.
CASSQLERTDTQYF
TGTGCCAGCAGCCAACTAGAGCGCACAGATACGCAGTATTTT
>TRBV7-2|TRBJ2-7|many|.
CASSLEPGASYEQYF
TGTGCCAGCAGCTTAGAGCCGGGGGCATCCTACGAGCAGTACTTC
>TRBV11-2|TRBJ2-1|.|TRBD2
CASSPGLAGNEQFF
TGTGCCAGCAGCCCTGGACTAGCGGGGAATGAGCAGTTCTTC
>TRBV12-3/TRBV12-4|TRBJ1-2|.|.
CASRAGTYGYTF
TGTGCCAGCAGGGCGGGCACCTATGGCTACACCTTC
>TRBV25-1|TRBJ2-1|.|TRBD2
CASSVRREGLYNEQFF
TGTGCCAGCAGTGTACGGCGGGAGGGCCTCTACAATGAGCAGTTCTTC
>TRBV5-1|TRBJ2-1|many|.
CASSPVSYNEQFF
TGCGCCAGCAGCCCGGTGTCCTACAATGAGCAGTTCTTC
>TRBV28|TRBJ2-7|many|TRBD1
CASSVPGTGGLNEQYF
TGTGCCAGCAGTGTCCCCGGGACAGGGGGGTTAAACGAGCAGTACTTC
>TRBV7-3|TRBJ1-6|.|TRBD1
CASSPGQRNSPLHF
TGTGCCAGCAGTCCGGGACAGAGAAATTCACCCCTCCACTTT
>TRBV5-1|TRBJ2-1|.|.
CASNPGLYNEQFF
TGCGCCAGCAATCCGGGGCTATACAATGAGCAGTTCTTC
>TRBV4-1|TRBJ2-2|many|.
CASSLRAPTSRDTGELFF
TGCGCCAGCAGCCTCCGGGCGCCGACTAGTCGGGACACCGGGGAGCTGTTTTTT
>TRBV5-5|TRBJ2-1|many|.
CASSIAPGSQFEQFF
TGTGCCAGCAGCATTGCCCCGGGGTCCCAGTTTGAGCAGTTCTTC
>TRBV18|TRBJ1-1|many|.
CASSPTWATEAFF
TGTGCCAGCTCTCCAACTTGGGCTACTGAAGCTTTCTTT
>TRBV11-2|TRBJ1-6|.|.
CASSLQQGFNSPLHF
TGCGCCAGCAGCCTCCAACAGGGATTCAATTCACCCCTCCACTTT
>TRBV7-9|TRBJ1-3|.|.
CASSPSSGNAIYF
TGTGCCAGCAGCCCCAGTTCTGGGAACGCCATATATTTT
>TRBV20-1|TRBJ2-3|many|TRBD2
CSAQTSGGTDTQYF
TGCAGTGCTCAAACTAGCGGAGGCACAGATACGCAGTATTTT
>TRBV24-1|TRBJ2-3|once|.
CATSSAVGGTDTQYF
TGTGCCACCAGTAGCGCGGTTGGGGGCACAGATACGCAGTATTTT
>TRBV20-1|TRBJ1-1|.|.
CSARPGTNTEAFF
TGCAGTGCTCGTCCCGGGACTAACACTGAAGCTTTCTTT
>TRBV20-1|TRBJ2-3|many|.
CSARDEKRAQRNPTDTQYF
TGCAGTGCTAGAGATGAAAAACGCGCTCAGCGAAACCCCACAGATACGCAGTATTTT
>TRBV7-3|TRBJ2-7|.|TRBD1
CASSLRDSPSYEQYF
TGTGCCAGCAGCCTCCGGGACAGCCCATCCTACGAGCAGTACTTC
>TRBV27|TRBJ1-5|many|.
CASSPSWTYSNQPQHF
TGTGCCAGCAGTCCCTCCTGGACTTATAGCAATCAGCCCCAGCATTTT
>TRBV5-1|TRBJ1-6|once|TRBD1
CASSSTGGVLHF
TGCGCCAGCAGCTCAACAGGGGGGGTCCTCCACTTT
>TRBV5-1|TRBJ1-1|medium-sized|.
CASSRGQDTEAFF
TGCGCCAGCAGTAGGGGCCAGGACACTGAAGCTTTCTTT
>TRBV28|TRBJ2-1|many|.
CASVNHRDPREQFF
TGTGCCAGCGTAAATCACAGGGACCCGAGGGAGCAGTTCTTC
>TRBV7-2|TRBJ2-7|.|.
CASSPSGTGKYEQYF
TGTGCCAGCAGCCCTAGCGGGACAGGGAAATACGAGCAGTACTTC
>TRBV6-5|TRBJ2-1|many|.
CASSSRQLEQFF
TGTGCCAGCAGTTCCCGACAGCTTGAGCAGTTCTTC
>TRBV19|TRBJ2-4|many|TRBD2
CASTGAGGAKNIQYF
TGTGCCAGTACGGGAGCGGGAGGTGCCAAAAACATTCAGTACTTC
>TRBV2|TRBJ1-5|.|.
CASSAGLENQPQHF
TGTGCCAGCAGTGCCGGGCTGGAGAATCAGCCCCAGCATTTT
>TRBV27|TRBJ1-6|many|.
CASSLSSHLGPHLVIRPLHF
TGTGCCAGCAGTTTATCGTCTCATTTGGGGCCTCACTTAGTAATTCGGCCCCTCCACTTT
>TRBV7-7|TRBJ2-3|.|.
CASSFGEGGTDTQYF
TGTGCTAGCAGCTTCGGTGAAGGGGGCACAGATACGCAGTATTTT
>TRBV20-1|TRBJ2-7|medium-sized|.
CSARDTDTNYEQYF
TGCAGTGCTAGAGATACAGATACGAACTACGAGCAGTACTTC
>TRBV20-1|TRBJ2-7|.|TRBD1
CSARDRDRGHEQYF
TGCAGTGCTAGAGACCGGGACAGGGGCCACGAGCAGTACTTC
>TRBV24-1|TRBJ1-5|.|.
CATSDSGFGGNQPQHF
TGTGCCACCAGTGATTCGGGTTTTGGGGGCAATCAGCCCCAGCATTTT
>TRBV5-1|TRBJ1-2|many|.
CASSLYTNYGYTF
TGCGCCAGCAGCTTGTATACAAACTATGGCTACACCTTC
>TRBV12-3/TRBV12-4|TRBJ2-7|once|TRBD2
CASSPGFSGSYEQYF
TGTGCCAGCAGTCCGGGATTTAGCGGGAGCTACGAGCAGTACTTC
>TRBV24-1|TRBJ1-2|medium-sized|TRBD1
CATSDRDRLRGYTF
TGTGCCACCAGTGATCGGGACAGGCTTCGGGGCTACACCTTC
>TRBV10-1|TRBJ2-1|many|TRBD2
CASSLAGGRDNEQFF
TGCGCCAGCAGTTTAGCGGGGGGGCGAGACAATGAGCAGTTCTTC
>TRBV27|TRBJ1-1|many|.
CASSLRRGGTEAFF
TGTGCCAGCAGTTTACGCAGGGGAGGGACTGAAGCTTTCTTT
>TRBV14|TRBJ2-5|many|TRBD1
CASSPRNRGDQETQYF
TGTGCCAGCAGCCCGCGGAACAGGGGCGACCAAGAGACCCAGTACTTC
>TRBV6-5|TRBJ2-2|.|.
CASSPSRGTGELFF
TGTGCCAGCAGTCCCTCAAGGGGGACAGGGGAGCTGTTTTTT
>TRBV5-4|TRBJ1-2|.|TRBD1
CASSTGTGAFNYGYTF
TGTGCCAGCAGCACCGGGACAGGGGCCTTTAACTATGGCTACACCTTC